This TCR beta chain was identified in a study of metastatic and nonmetastatic thyroid tumors. About the study: The authors compared repertoires across blood and tumor or nodule tissue from malignant and benign thyroid patients.

The CDR3 totals 13 residues. In germline, CDR1 is MNHNS, CDR2 SASEGT. Trimming left V 4 bases short and J 3 bases short, with 9 bases between. The entire patient cohort was treatment-naive prior to thyroid surgery. In this sample, this clone turned up many times. What it binds is unknown. Authors' methods: CDR3 differences across clinicopathological groups were used to build a distant-metastasis classifier for papillary thyroid cancer. TCRdb re-analyzed the PCR reads through MiXCR. The V and J calls here are based on TCRdb, not the publication. The sample lists about 50,000 clones; about 4.2% were seen once. Findings and caveats of the study: Benign nodules were reported to have significantly lower TCR beta diversity than malignant thyroid tumors, in blood and tumor.

The specimen was blood. V usage is TRBV6-1 and J usage is TRBJ2-5; perhaps TRBD1 as D (5 bases). The clonotype originates from a female donor with papillary thyroid cancer or a benign thyroid nodule (not recorded which). Some clones in this sample may be carry-over from other donors' samples. The CDR3 DNA sequence: TGTGCCAGCAGTGCAGGGCCTAAAGAGACCCAGTACTTC. Translation gives CASSAGPKETQYF.